These 12 T cell receptor beta chains share one sample of origin, sequenced in a study of early T cells in non-severe SARS-CoV-2 infection. MiXCR, applied by TCRdb to the 5' RACE reads, yields one record per CDR3 protein. The table lists tens of thousands of distinct CDR3 sequences, about a tenth of them singletons. What was sequenced was whole blood. The source of these receptors is an adult who was a healthcare worker with PCR-confirmed SARS-CoV-2 infection or an uninfected control (not recorded which).

This clonotype was counted between two and nine times. This sequence joins TRBV9 and TRBJ2-5; 10 positions agree with TRBD2. Trimming removed 4 bases from V and 5 bases from J; junction bases left unmatched: 5. Germline V gene data show CDR1 as SGDLS and CDR2 as YYNGEE. There are 14 residues in the CDR3. In nucleotides, the CDR3 is TGTGCCAGCAGCCCAGGACTAGCGGTGGAGACCCAGTACTTC. It specifies CASSPGLAVETQYF.

The CDR3 spells CRPNTGTHYEQYF. The CDR3 nucleotides are TGCAGGCCGAATACAGGGACTCACTACGAGCAGTACTTC. The chain recombines TRBV20-1 with TRBJ2-7; either TRBD1 or TRBD2 may fit D (6 bases each). In germline, CDR1 is DFQATT, CDR2 SNEGSKA (reference sequence). There are 13 residues in the CDR3.

This clonotype was counted between two and nine times. The chain links TRBV4-3 to TRBJ2-1, with TRBD2 matching 12 bases. The CDR3 length is 17 residues. Germline trimming cut 1 base from V and 4 bases from J; bases unmatched to any gene: 5. CDR1 is LGHNA and CDR2 is YSLEER in the germline V gene. CDR3 nucleotide sequence: TGCGCCAGCAGCCAAGGAGCACTAGCGGGAGGTTACAATGAGCAGTTCTTC. It encodes CASSQGALAGGYNEQFF.

The rearrangement uses TRBV5-4 and TRBJ2-5, with D uncertain. In germline, CDR1 is SGHNT, CDR2 YYREEE (reference sequence). V was shortened by 1 base and J by 4 bases, with 20 bases between the two germline ends. The CDR3 has 17 residues. The CDR3 is CASSLLSPGRIVETQYF. The CDR3 DNA follows: TGTGCCAGCAGCTTGCTTTCTCCCGGACGGATAGTAGAGACCCAGTACTTC.

There are many counts of this clonotype. The rearrangement uses TRBV20-1 and TRBJ2-1, with a possible D match to TRBD1 (6 bases). Germline V lookup: CDR1 DFQATT, CDR2 SNEGSKA (reference sequence). There are 13 residues in the CDR3. The V gene lost 6 bases and the J gene lost 4 bases, with 13 bases spanning the gap. The CDR3 region has the DNA TGCAGTGCGCGACGGGGACATTACAATGAGCAGTTCTTC. This encodes CSARRGHYNEQFF.

V gene TRBV5-1 combines with J gene TRBJ2-5, with TRBD1 matching over 8 bases. With 0 bases clipped from V and 5 bases from J, the junction kept 9 bases outside the gene matches. CDR3 length: 16 amino acids. Germline V gives CDR1 SGHRS, CDR2 YFSETQ. CDR3 in amino acids: CASSLAGRGREETQYF. For the CDR3, the DNA is TGCGCCAGCAGCTTGGCTGGCAGGGGGCGAGAGGAGACCCAGTACTTC.

This clonotype was detected only once. The chain employs TRBV18 and TRBJ2-7, with 7 bases aligning to TRBD2. This CDR3 contains 13 residues. Germline values: CDR1 KGHSH, CDR2 LQKENI. V shed 5 bases and J 4 bases; nucleotides not matched to a gene: 5. The CDR3, as DNA: TGTGCCAGCTCATCGGGACTATATTACGAGCAGTACTTC. This encodes CASSSGLYYEQYF.

The genes are TRBV3-1 and TRBJ1-2; the D gene is possibly TRBD1 (6 bases). The germline V gene encodes CDR1 LGHDT and CDR2 YNNKEL (reference sequence). CDR3 length: 14 residues. Trimming removed 4 bases at V and 8 bases at J, with 17 bases between. For the CDR3, the DNA is TGTGCCAGCAGCCGTGGGGGCGGGTATTACGGCTACACCTTC. This translates into CASSRGGGYYGYTF.

V and J are TRBV28 and TRBJ2-2; the match to TRBD2 covers 10 bases. There are 15 residues in the CDR3. The ends lost 3 bases at V and 4 bases at J; junction bases unmatched: 2. Germline assignment: CDR1 MDHEN and CDR2 SYDVKM. CDR3 in DNA: TGTGCCAGCAGTTTTGAGCGGGAGGGCACCGGGGAGCTGTTTTTT. Translation gives CASSFEREGTGELFF.

This clonotype was seen more than once but under ten times. The CDR3 is CASTPPGFERETQYF. The CDR3 nucleotides are TGTGCCAGCACCCCCCCTGGGTTCGAGAGGGAGACCCAGTACTTC. The rearrangement links TRBV28 to TRBJ2-5, with unresolved D. V lost 7 bases and J 5 bases, leaving 20 bases between the germline ends. The CDR3 loop spans 15 amino acids. Germline V gives CDR1 MDHEN, CDR2 SYDVKM.

The sample holds a few counts of this clonotype. The chain is built from TRBV10-2 and TRBJ2-5; D remains unclear. The CDR3 runs 11 residues. Germline V gene data show CDR1 as WSHSY and CDR2 as SAAADI. V was shortened by 0 bases and J by 5 bases, with 1 base between the two germline ends. CDR3 amino acids: CASSESETQYF. The CDR3 DNA reads as TGCGCCAGCAGTGAGTCGGAGACCCAGTACTTC.

This clonotype was observed a handful of times. The chain recombines TRBV5-6 with TRBJ2-7, with TRBD1 identical over 9 bases. The germline V gene encodes CDR1 SGHDT and CDR2 YYEEEE. V shed 3 bases, J shed 6 bases, and the junction held 7 bases outside the gene matches. The CDR3 contains 14 residues. The CDR3 spells CASSYRTGVPEQYF. In DNA, the CDR3 is TGTGCCAGCAGCTACAGGACAGGGGTTCCCGAGCAGTACTTC.